The source of this T cell receptor beta chain is a study of response to subunit inactivated influenza vaccine. Regarding the study as a whole: Each seasonal influenza vaccination recruits few new T cells, the authors suggested.

This clonotype was observed a handful of times. Antigen: not known. From the RT-PCR reads, TCRdb called clonotypes with MiXCR, one entry per CDR3 protein. The table lists roughly 500,000 distinct CDR3 sequences, more than 15% of them singletons, with 2.5% to 3.5% in the top ten. CDR3 length: 13 residues. Germline assignment: CDR1 SGHRS and CDR2 YFSETQ. Trimming pared 4 bases from V and 2 bases from J, leaving 8 bases between. The sample was CD4+ T cells sorted from PBMCs, taken less than 25 months after vaccination. The chain employs TRBV5-1 and TRBJ2-3; the D gene is possibly TRBD2 (6 bases). The receptor's source is a man aged 50 to 69 who received an inactivated influenza vaccine. CDR3 sequence: CASSGGTTDTQYF. The CDR3 region has the DNA TGCGCCAGCAGCGGGGGGACCACAGATACGCAGTATTTT.